The rows below give T cell receptor beta chains drawn from one sample of a study of vaccination and CD4 T cells after COVID-19. No antigens are known for them. A single record per CDR3 protein comes from TCRdb applying MiXCR to the PCR reads. The profile covers around 16,000 distinct CDR3 sequences, with about half appearing a single time and about a sixth taken by the ten largest. Sequenced material: CD4+ T cells from blood, cultured in vitro, taken about 7 months after SARS-CoV-2 vaccination. These receptors originate from a human donor who had recovered from COVID-19. Both conserved end residues are trimmed from each CDR3. Size values are once, few and many counts, or a class for expanded clones, and some rows have none.

>TRBJ1-6|-|TRBV6-1
ASSPTGVTSPLH
>TRBJ2-1|few|TRBV24-1
ATSDSRLAGGRDEQF
>TRBJ2-1|-|TRBV28
ASSPQRSSYNEQF
>TRBJ2-7|-|TRBV27
ASSQQGLSYEQY
>TRBJ2-1|once|TRBV5-4
ASSLHSSYNEQF
>TRBJ2-3|-|TRBV20-1
SARDYRRATDTQY
>TRBJ2-5|few|TRBV7-9
ASSLNLGWGQETQY
>TRBJ1-5|few|TRBV19
ASTGGWNQPQH
>TRBJ1-2|few|TRBV20-1
SAQWTGVNFGYT
>TRBJ2-5|-|TRBV9
ASSTAGGLEETQY
>TRBJ1-1|-|TRBV25-1
ASSELGLSNTEAF
>TRBJ2-5|few|TRBV15
ATSRDLYGDRDWKTQY
>TRBJ2-7|-|TRBV7-2
ASSLVGTNFYEQY
>TRBJ2-5|few|TRBV7-9
ASSSQQGGTQY
>TRBJ1-5|-|TRBV19
ASTETGVYSNQPQH
>TRBJ1-2|-|TRBV19
ASSLTGTNGYT
>TRBJ1-1|-|TRBV29-1
SVLGGTEAF
>TRBJ1-6|-|TRBV10-3
ASSYRGRLSPLH
>TRBJ1-5|-|TRBV6-1
ASSLLPPGTGDQPQH